This T cell receptor beta chain originates from a study of cytomegalovirus exposure and HLA in healthy donors. The donors were members of the validation cohort comprising over a hundred subjects, separate from the roughly 730-subject first cohort. General study points: The finding came from a later analysis; first-cohort TCR clusters tended to co-occur in the roughly 120 validation repertoires. Researchers catalogued about 160 TCR beta chains as cytomegalovirus-associated.

Remarks on this clone: What it binds is not known.

Data came from immunoSEQ multiplex PCR; TCRdb stores just in-frame clones and leaves some out. The sample has some 250,000 clones; about 90% are singletons. CDR3 length: 13 amino acids. From germline, CDR1 is MDHEN and CDR2 SYDVKM. Trimming cost V 7 bases and J 4 bases, with 12 bases left between them. The clonotype comes from a woman younger than 45 in good health and CMV-seronegative. The chain is built from TRBV28 and TRBJ2-3, with D possibly being TRBD2 (5 bases). The sample consisted of PBMCs. The CDR3 region is CASTPLGADTQYF. DNA for the CDR3: TGTGCCAGCACCCCACTAGGTGCAGATACGCAGTATTTT.